This TCR beta chain was obtained from a study of CD8 T cells in Susac syndrome. Reverse transcription of about 0.45 to 1 ug RNA was carried out with random hexamers. Multiplex immunoSEQ PCR targeted 54 Vbeta and 13 Jbeta TCR beta segments. MiXCR was run by TCRdb on the immunoSEQ multiplex PCR reads, yielding one entry per CDR3 protein. The data contain 130,000 to 150,000 distinct CDR3 sequences, around 94% of them seen just once; the ten biggest clones take up around 0.08%. This clonotype was seen a handful of times. Trimming took off 1 base at V and 2 bases at J, with 5 bases between the two ends. The CDR3 has 13 amino acids. Sequencing of TCR beta was carried out in blood CD8+ and CD4+ T cells. Healthy donors formed controls matched for age and sex. Bulk CD8+ and CD4+ cells came from magnetic negative isolation; CD8+ TEMRA by FACS.

This receptor was obtained from a human donor in good health. The V and J genes are TRBV12-3 or TRBV12-4 and TRBJ2-5; D remains unclear. Sequenced sample: CD4+ T cells from PBMCs. The CDR3 bases are TGTGCCAGCAGTTTAGTAGGGCAAGAGACCCAGTACTTC. Amino acid sequence: CASSLVGQETQYF.